What follows describes a single T cell receptor (beta chain). Its cognate antigen is unknown. This sample is drawn from a study of shared clonotypes between healthy human individuals. The data were produced by immunoSEQ multiplex PCR, yet TCRdb's version contains in-frame clones alone and is incomplete. The sample includes approximately 2.1 million clones, 85% to 95% seen only once; the top ten take 0.39%. Study results and limitations: It was the non-shared clonotypes that had lower generation probabilities than clonotypes shared by all four donors.

The V end lost 0 bases, the J end lost 7 bases, and 10 bases lay between the germline ends. The germline V gene has CDR1 ENHRY and CDR2 SYGVKD. This CDR3 contains 14 residues. The sample consisted of naive CD4+ T cells from PBMCs. The subset denotes: CD45RA+ positively selected. This sequence was found in a man younger than 35 in good health. Some clones in this sample may be carry-over from other donors' samples. V is TRBV10-3 and J is TRBJ1-5, with unresolved D. CDR3 residues: CAISESTGVQPQHF. The CDR3 bases are TGTGCCATCAGTGAGTCGACCGGAGTGCAGCCCCAGCATTTT.